A selection of T cell receptor beta chains follows, all from one sample in a study of T cell responses to AZD1222 COVID-19 vaccine. TCRdb's copy holds only in-frame clones and misses some; the assay was immunoSEQ multiplex PCR. The sample shows more than 150,000 clones, more than 75% of them seen only once. Material: peripheral blood, obtained 28 days after the second AZD1222 dose. Receptors originate from an adult who received the AZD1222 COVID-19 vaccine. Both conserved end residues are part of each CDR3. D genes are given only for firm matches. Clone size is shown for a subset of rows, as once, few, many or a class of expanded clone.

clone size	J gene	V gene	D gene	CDR3 DNA	CDR3 protein
-	TRBJ1-4	TRBV7-2	-	TGTGCCAGCAGTGGGGGGGCAGGAACTAATGAAAAACTGTTTTTT	CASSGGAGTNEKLFF
-	TRBJ1-5	TRBV15	TRBD1	TGTGCCACCAGCTCTAAGGGACAGGGCAAGGATCAGCCCCAGCATTTT	CATSSKGQGKDQPQHF
once	TRBJ1-1	TRBV4-1	-	TGCGCCAGCAGCCAAGTCGGCGGGGCTTTCTTT	CASSQVGGAFF
-	TRBJ2-7	TRBV21-1	-	TGTGCCAGCAGCAAATTGAGGGGGACTAGCGGGAAGGTGGACGAGCAGTACTTC	CASSKLRGTSGKVDEQYF
-	TRBJ1-2	TRBV12-3/TRBV12-4	-	TGTGCCAGCAGCACGGCCAACTATGGCTACACCTTC	CASSTANYGYTF
-	TRBJ2-1	TRBV28	-	TGTGCCAGCAGGCCCCCGTCTGACAGTGCCCTAGGGGTCTCCTACAATGAGCAGTTCTTC	CASRPPSDSALGVSYNEQFF
-	TRBJ1-2	TRBV4-3	-	TGCGCCAGCAGCCAGGGGGCCAGGGGAGGTGGCTACACCTTC	CASSQGARGGGYTF
-	TRBJ2-7	TRBV28	TRBD1	TGTGCCAGCAGTTTACCCAGGGGGCGCGTGGAGGGGGTATCCTACGAGCAGTACTTC	CASSLPRGRVEGVSYEQYF
-	TRBJ2-7	TRBV3-1/TRBV3-2	-	TGTGCCAGCAGCCAAGAGATCGGCAGCTCCTACGAGCAGTACTTC	CASSQEIGSSYEQYF
-	TRBJ1-2	TRBV2	TRBD1	TGTGCCAGCCTGGGGACAGGGACGAAATATGGCTACACCTTC	CASLGTGTKYGYTF
-	TRBJ1-2	TRBV30	-	TGTGCCTCGCCCACTAGGGGCTCTAACTATGGCTACACCTTC	CASPTRGSNYGYTF
-	TRBJ2-5	TRBV5-4	TRBD2	TGTGCCAGCAGGGCTAGCGGGGGGGAGACCCAGTACTTC	CASRASGGETQYF
-	TRBJ1-5	TRBV9	-	TGTGCCAGCAGCGTATGGGGGTATGGCAGCAATCAGCCCCAGCATTTT	CASSVWGYGSNQPQHF
-	TRBJ2-2	TRBV27	-	TGTGCCAGCAGTTCACAGAACACCGGGGAGCTGTTTTTT	CASSSQNTGELFF
-	TRBJ1-2	TRBV24-1	-	TGTGCCACCAGTGATTTTCACACTAACTATGGCTACACCTTC	CATSDFHTNYGYTF
-	TRBJ2-1	TRBV6-5	-	TGTGCCAGCAGCCGTAACTGGGACGCCAACAATGAGCAGTTCTTC	CASSRNWDANNEQFF
-	TRBJ2-1	TRBV5-4	-	TGTGCCAGCAGCGCCCGTGGGGCTGGTAAGAGGGCCAATGAGCAGTTCTTC	CASSARGAGKRANEQFF
-	TRBJ2-5	TRBV19	TRBD1	TGTGCCAGTAGTATAATGCTTGGCAGGGGGCAAGAGACCCAGTACTTC	CASSIMLGRGQETQYF
-	TRBJ1-5	TRBV30	-	TGTGCCTGGAGAGACCTATTGGGCAATCAGCCCCAGCATTTT	CAWRDLLGNQPQHF
-	TRBJ2-1	TRBV10-3	TRBD2	TGTGCCATCAGTGAGTCGATAGCGGGATCACAGTTGAATGAGCAGTTCTTC	CAISESIAGSQLNEQFF
-	TRBJ2-3	TRBV15	TRBD2	TGTGCCACCAGCAGAGATAGGAGCGGAGGCGGGGGGGCAGATACGCAGTATTTT	CATSRDRSGGGGADTQYF
-	TRBJ1-5	TRBV6-2/TRBV6-3	TRBD1	TGTGCCAGCAGTTACCAGGGGGTTCAGCCCCAGCATTTT	CASSYQGVQPQHF
-	TRBJ2-2	TRBV4-2	-	TGTGCCAGCAGCCAAAGGGGCGCGAACACCGGGGAGCTGTTTTTT	CASSQRGANTGELFF
-	TRBJ1-5	TRBV27	TRBD1	TGTGCCAGCAACAAAGGCCGGGCGGGACAGACCTATAGCAATCAGCCCCAGCATTTT	CASNKGRAGQTYSNQPQHF
-	TRBJ2-2	TRBV29-1	-	TGCAGCGGCCTCCTGACAGTCCCCGGGGAGCTGTTTTTT	CSGLLTVPGELFF
-	TRBJ2-5	TRBV15	TRBD1	TGTGCCACCAGCTCCTGGGGGACAGGGGAAGAGACCCAGTACTTC	CATSSWGTGEETQYF
once	TRBJ1-6	TRBV28	-	TGTGCCAGCATTAATCCTGGGGGGCATTCACCCCTCCACTTT	CASINPGGHSPLHF
-	TRBJ1-3	TRBV25-1	-	TGTGCCAGCAGTGAATGGGTGAGCTCTGGAAACACCATATATTTT	CASSEWVSSGNTIYF
-	TRBJ2-5	TRBV11-2	-	TGTGCCAGCAGCCGGGGGGAGACCCAGTACTTC	CASSRGETQYF
-	TRBJ2-7	TRBV12-3/TRBV12-4	TRBD2	TGTGCCAGCAGTTTACTAGCGGCCTACGAGCAGTACTTC	CASSLLAAYEQYF
few	TRBJ1-4	TRBV18	-	TGTGCCAGCTCACCAGTCAAAGGGGTCCATGAAAAACTGTTTTTT	CASSPVKGVHEKLFF
few	TRBJ2-2	TRBV6-6	-	TGTGCCAGCAGTTACCGGGCGAACACCGGGGAGCTGTTTTTT	CASSYRANTGELFF
-	TRBJ1-4	TRBV7-6	-	TGTGCCAGCAGCTCCACAACTAATGAAAAACTGTTTTTT	CASSSTTNEKLFF
-	TRBJ2-2	TRBV3-1/TRBV3-2	-	TGTGCCAGCAGCCAAGACGGTAGTACGGGAACCGGGGAGCTGTTTTTT	CASSQDGSTGTGELFF
-	TRBJ1-2	TRBV12-3/TRBV12-4	-	TGTGCCAGCAGTCCCGGCTTAAGCGGCTACACCTTC	CASSPGLSGYTF
-	TRBJ2-6	TRBV7-9	TRBD1	TGTGCCAGCAGCTTAGAACAGGGGAACGGCCCCTCTGGGGCCAACGTCCTGACTTTC	CASSLEQGNGPSGANVLTF
-	TRBJ1-4	TRBV30	-	TGTGCCTGGAGTGTAGCACAGGGCAATGAAAAACTGTTTTTT	CAWSVAQGNEKLFF
once	TRBJ2-7	TRBV11-2	TRBD1	TGTGCCAGCAGCTTAGGAGGGGGGACAGGGTACTACGAGCAGTACTTC	CASSLGGGTGYYEQYF
-	TRBJ2-3	TRBV11-2	TRBD1	TGTGCCAGCAGCTTTAGGGACAGATCCCCGAGCACAGATACGCAGTATTTT	CASSFRDRSPSTDTQYF
-	TRBJ1-5	TRBV9	-	TGTGCCAGCAGCGTAGGCGGACATAGCAATCAGCCCCAGCATTTT	CASSVGGHSNQPQHF
-	TRBJ1-5	TRBV4-1	-	TGCGCCAGCAGCCTCTCCGAAGGAGGCAATCAGCCCCAGCATTTT	CASSLSEGGNQPQHF
few	TRBJ2-2	TRBV6-2/TRBV6-3	-	TGTGCCAGCAGCCAGGGACTCTCCGGGGAGCTGTTTTTT	CASSQGLSGELFF
-	TRBJ1-4	TRBV19	TRBD1	TGTGCCAGTAGTAATACTGGGACAGGGGAGGAAAAACTGTTTTTT	CASSNTGTGEEKLFF
-	TRBJ1-5	TRBV28	TRBD1	TGTGCCAGCAGCAAAGGAGGGGGCAACCAGCCCCAGCATTTT	CASSKGGGNQPQHF
-	TRBJ2-2	TRBV29-1	TRBD2	TGCAGCGGGGCGGGAGTTGGGACCGGGGAGCTGTTTTTT	CSGAGVGTGELFF
-	TRBJ2-5	TRBV7-8	-	TGTGCCAGCAGCTTAGGACACCTTTTACCGGGCCAGGGAAAAGAGACCCAGTACTTC	CASSLGHLLPGQGKETQYF
-	TRBJ2-4	TRBV2	-	TGTGCCAGCAGTGACCCCCCGGAAGCCAAAAACATTCAGTACTTC	CASSDPPEAKNIQYF
-	TRBJ2-7	TRBV19	TRBD2	TGTGCCAGTAGCGATCGCGGGAGAGTTGAGCAGTACTTC	CASSDRGRVEQYF
-	TRBJ2-7	TRBV5-1	TRBD2	TGCGCCAGCAGCCCAGCTAGCGGGAGGGCGGGGGAGCAGTACTTC	CASSPASGRAGEQYF
-	TRBJ2-1	TRBV7-2	TRBD2	TGTGCCAGCAGCTCCATAGCGGGAGGAGCTTACAATGAGCAGTTCTTC	CASSSIAGGAYNEQFF
few	TRBJ2-1	TRBV4-3	TRBD1	TGCGCCAGCAGCCAAGATTGGGGACAGACGTACAATGAGCAGTTCTTC	CASSQDWGQTYNEQFF
-	TRBJ2-6	TRBV28	TRBD1	TGTGCCAGCAGTTTTGGACAGGGGGCTACTGGGGCCAACGTCCTGACTTTC	CASSFGQGATGANVLTF
few	TRBJ2-2	TRBV2	-	TGTGCCAGCAAACTAGGGGGCGGGGAGCTGTTTTTT	CASKLGGGELFF
-	TRBJ2-1	TRBV6-5	TRBD2	TGTGCCAGCAGTTACGGAGCGGGAACGAATGAGCAGTTCTTC	CASSYGAGTNEQFF
-	TRBJ2-3	TRBV7-2	-	TGTGCCAGCAGCTCTCTCGGAAGCACAGATACGCAGTATTTT	CASSSLGSTDTQYF
-	TRBJ2-1	TRBV19	TRBD2	TGTGCCAGTAGACTAGCGGGAGGGGGGTACAATGAGCAGTTCTTC	CASRLAGGGYNEQFF
-	TRBJ2-2	TRBV9	-	TGTGCCAGCAGGGCTGAGCAGGGGACCACCGGGGAGCTGTTTTTT	CASRAEQGTTGELFF
-	TRBJ2-5	TRBV24-1	-	TGTGCCACCAGTGATCCTTCTCTCCCGGGGCGAGAGACCCAGTACTTC	CATSDPSLPGRETQYF
-	TRBJ1-5	TRBV6-5	-	TGTGCCAGCAGCCCCCGGACCTTCAATCAGCCCCAGCATTTT	CASSPRTFNQPQHF
-	TRBJ2-7	TRBV18	-	TGTGCCAGCTCGATGGACAGCTCCTACGAGCAGTACTTC	CASSMDSSYEQYF